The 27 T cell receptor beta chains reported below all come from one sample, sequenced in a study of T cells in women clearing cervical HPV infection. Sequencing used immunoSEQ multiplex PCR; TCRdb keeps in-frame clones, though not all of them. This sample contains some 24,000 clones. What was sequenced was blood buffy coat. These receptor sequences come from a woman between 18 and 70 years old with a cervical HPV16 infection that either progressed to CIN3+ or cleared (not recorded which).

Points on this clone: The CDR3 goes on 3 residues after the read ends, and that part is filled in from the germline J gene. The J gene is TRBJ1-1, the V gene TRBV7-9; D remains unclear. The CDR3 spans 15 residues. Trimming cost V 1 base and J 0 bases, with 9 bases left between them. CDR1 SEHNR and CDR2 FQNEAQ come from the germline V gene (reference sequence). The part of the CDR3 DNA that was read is TGTGCCAGCAGCTTAGTTTGGGCGCTGAACACTGAA. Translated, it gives CASSLVWALNTE. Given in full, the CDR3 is CASSLVWALNTEAFF.

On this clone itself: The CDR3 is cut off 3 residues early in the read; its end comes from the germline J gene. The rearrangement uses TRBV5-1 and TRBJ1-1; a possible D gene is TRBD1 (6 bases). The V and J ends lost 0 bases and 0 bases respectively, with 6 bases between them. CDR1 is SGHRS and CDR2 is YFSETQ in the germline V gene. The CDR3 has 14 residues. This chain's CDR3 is CASSLGTVNTEAFF. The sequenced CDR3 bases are TGCGCCAGCAGCTTGGGGACAGTGAACACTGAA.

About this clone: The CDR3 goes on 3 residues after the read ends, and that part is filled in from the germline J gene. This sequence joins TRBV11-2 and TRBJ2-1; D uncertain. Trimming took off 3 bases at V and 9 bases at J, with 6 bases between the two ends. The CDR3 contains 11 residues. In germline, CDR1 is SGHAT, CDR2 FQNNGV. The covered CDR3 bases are TGTGCCAGCAGCTTGAACGGTGAG. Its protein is CASSLNGE. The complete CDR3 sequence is CASSLNGEQFF.

The CDR3 bases that were read are TGCAGTGCTGGGACTAGTGGGGGAGGGACC. This gives the protein CSAGTSGGGT. The CDR3, in full, reads CSAGTSGGGTQYF. The rearrangement uses TRBV20-1 and TRBJ2-5; the match to TRBD2 covers 8 bases. The observed sequence ends 3 residues before the CDR3 terminus, with the missing tail filled in from the germline J gene. The CDR3 contains 13 residues. V was clipped by 5 bases and J by 7 bases; unmatched bases: 9. Germline CDR1 and CDR2: DFQATT and SNEGSKA (reference sequence).

CDR3 in amino acids: CASSLLAGGPNEQFF. The covered CDR3 bases are TGCGCCAGCAGCTTGCTAGCGGGAGGGCCCAATGAG. The genes are TRBV5-1 and TRBJ2-1, with TRBD2 matching over 12 bases. The observed sequence ends 3 residues before the CDR3 terminus, with the missing tail filled in from the germline J gene. Germline CDR1 and CDR2: SGHRS and YFSETQ. The CDR3 is 15 residues long. The V gene end was trimmed by 1 base and the J gene end by 6 bases; junction bases not matched to a gene: 2. The full variable domain, completed using reference TRBV5-1 and TRBJ2-1, is KAGVTQTPRYLIKTRGQQVTLSCSPISGHRSVSWYQQTPGQGLQFLFEYFSETQRNKGNFPGRFSGRQFSNSRSEMNVSTLELGDSALYLCASSLLAGGPNEQFFGPGTRLTVL.

The CDR3 is CASSPRDRGSYEQYF. The sequenced part of the CDR3 DNA is TGTGCCAGCAGCCCCCGGGACAGGGGCTCCTACGAG. This chain links TRBV2 with TRBJ2-7; 10 bases are shared with TRBD1. The read terminates 3 residues before the CDR3 end, so the remaining end is supplied by the germline J gene. V gave up 6 bases and J gave up 0 bases; unmatched junction bases: 5. The CDR3 consists of 15 residues. The germline CDR1 and CDR2 sequences are SNHLY and FYNNEI.

The DNA read from the CDR3 is TGTGCCAGCACCCTTACTCACTACGAG. Protein: CASTLTHYE. In full, the CDR3 reads CASTLTHYEQYF. V and J are TRBV11-2 and TRBJ2-7; D not certain. The read stops 3 residues short of the end of the CDR3; the missing end is completed from the germline J gene. V lost 7 bases and J lost 3, with 10 bases in between. This CDR3 is 12 amino acids long. Germline V CDR1 and CDR2: SGHAT, FQNNGV.

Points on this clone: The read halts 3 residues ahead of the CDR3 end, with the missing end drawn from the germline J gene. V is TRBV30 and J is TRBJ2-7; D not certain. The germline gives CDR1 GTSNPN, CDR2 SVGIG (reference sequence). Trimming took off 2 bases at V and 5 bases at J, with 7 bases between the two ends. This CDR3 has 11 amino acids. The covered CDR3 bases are TGTGCCTGGAGTCATAGCCACGAG. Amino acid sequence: CAWSHSHE. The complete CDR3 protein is CAWSHSHEQYF.

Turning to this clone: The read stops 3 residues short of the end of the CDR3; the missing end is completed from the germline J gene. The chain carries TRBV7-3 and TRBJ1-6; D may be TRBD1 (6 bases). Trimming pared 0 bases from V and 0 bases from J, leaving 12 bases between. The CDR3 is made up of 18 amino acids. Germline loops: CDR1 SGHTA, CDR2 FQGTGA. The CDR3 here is CASSLTSQGDSYNSPLHF. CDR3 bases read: TGTGCCAGCAGCTTAACGTCACAGGGAGACTCCTATAATTCACCC.

The CDR3 sequence: CASSFRTGGDSPLFF. CDR3 DNA, as far as it was read: TGTGCCAGCAGCTTTAGGACAGGGGGCGACTCACCG. V usage is TRBV5-6 and J usage is TRBJ2-2, with TRBD1 matching 11 bases. With the read ending 3 residues before the CDR3 end, the germline J gene is used to fill in that end. From germline, CDR1 is SGHDT and CDR2 YYEEEE. The CDR3 sequence is 15 residues long.

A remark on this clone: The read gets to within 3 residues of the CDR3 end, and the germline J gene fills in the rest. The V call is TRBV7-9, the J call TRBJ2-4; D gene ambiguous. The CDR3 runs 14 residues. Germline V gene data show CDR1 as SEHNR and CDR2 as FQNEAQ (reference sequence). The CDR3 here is CASKLDGPNYGQYF. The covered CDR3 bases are TGTGCCAGCAAACTCGACGGCCCTAACTATGGT.

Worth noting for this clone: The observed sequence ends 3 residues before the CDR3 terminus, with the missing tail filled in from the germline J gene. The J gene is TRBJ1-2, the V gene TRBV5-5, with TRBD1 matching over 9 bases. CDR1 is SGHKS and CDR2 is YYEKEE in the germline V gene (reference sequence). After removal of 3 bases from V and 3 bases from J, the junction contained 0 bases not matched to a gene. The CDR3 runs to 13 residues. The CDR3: CASSWTGDYGYTF. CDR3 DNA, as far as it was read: TGTGCCAGCAGCTGGACAGGGGACTATGGC.

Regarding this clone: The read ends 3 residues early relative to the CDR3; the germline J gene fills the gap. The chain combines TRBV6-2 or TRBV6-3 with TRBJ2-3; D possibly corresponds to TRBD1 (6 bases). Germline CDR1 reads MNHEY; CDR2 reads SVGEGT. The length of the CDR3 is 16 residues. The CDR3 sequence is CASSYGGQSYYQPQYF. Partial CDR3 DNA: TGTGCCAGCAGTTACGGGGGCCAAAGTTACTATCAGCCG.

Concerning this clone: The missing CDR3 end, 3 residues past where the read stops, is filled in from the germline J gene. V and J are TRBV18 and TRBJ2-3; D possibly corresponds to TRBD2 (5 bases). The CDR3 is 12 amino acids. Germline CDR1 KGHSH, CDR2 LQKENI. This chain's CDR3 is CASSGIGETQYF. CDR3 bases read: TGTGCCAGCTCGGGTATCGGGGAGACG.

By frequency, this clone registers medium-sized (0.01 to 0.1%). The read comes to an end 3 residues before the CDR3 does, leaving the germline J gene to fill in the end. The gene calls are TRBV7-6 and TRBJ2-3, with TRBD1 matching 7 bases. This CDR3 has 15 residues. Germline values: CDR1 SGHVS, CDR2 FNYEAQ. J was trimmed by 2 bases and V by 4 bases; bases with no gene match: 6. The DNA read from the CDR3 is TGTGCCAGCAGCTCGTCGACAGGGCACACAGATACG. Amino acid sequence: CASSSSTGHTDT. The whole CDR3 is CASSSSTGHTDTQYF.

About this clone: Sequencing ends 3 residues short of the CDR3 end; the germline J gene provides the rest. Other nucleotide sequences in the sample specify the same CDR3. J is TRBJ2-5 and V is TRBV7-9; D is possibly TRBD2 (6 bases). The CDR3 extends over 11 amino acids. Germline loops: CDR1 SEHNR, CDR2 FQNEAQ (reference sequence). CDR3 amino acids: CASSITSTQYF. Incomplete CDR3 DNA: TGTGCCAGCAGCATCACTAGCACC.

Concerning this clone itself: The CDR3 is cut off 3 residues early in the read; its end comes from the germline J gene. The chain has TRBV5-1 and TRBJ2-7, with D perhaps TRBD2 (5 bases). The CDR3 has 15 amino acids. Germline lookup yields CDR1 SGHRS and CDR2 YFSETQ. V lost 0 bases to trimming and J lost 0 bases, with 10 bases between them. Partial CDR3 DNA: TGCGCCAGCAGCTTGGACCCAGCGGCCTCCTACGAG. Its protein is CASSLDPAASYE. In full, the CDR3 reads CASSLDPAASYEQYF.

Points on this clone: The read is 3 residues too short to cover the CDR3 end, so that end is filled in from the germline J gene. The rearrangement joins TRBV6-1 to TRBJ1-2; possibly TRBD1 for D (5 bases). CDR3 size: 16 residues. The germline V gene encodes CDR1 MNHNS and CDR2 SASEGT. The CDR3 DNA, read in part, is TGTGCCAGCAGTGGACCTCTAGCGGGGGGTAACAATGAC. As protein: CASSGPLAGGNND. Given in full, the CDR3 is CASSGPLAGGNNDYTF.

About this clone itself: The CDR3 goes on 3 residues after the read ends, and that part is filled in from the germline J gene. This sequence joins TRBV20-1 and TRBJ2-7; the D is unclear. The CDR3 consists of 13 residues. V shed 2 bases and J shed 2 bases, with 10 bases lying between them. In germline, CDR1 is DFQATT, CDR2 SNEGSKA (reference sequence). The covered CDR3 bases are TGCAGTGCTAGAAATTTCCCAGCCTACGAG. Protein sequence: CSARNFPAYE. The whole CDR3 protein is CSARNFPAYEQYF.

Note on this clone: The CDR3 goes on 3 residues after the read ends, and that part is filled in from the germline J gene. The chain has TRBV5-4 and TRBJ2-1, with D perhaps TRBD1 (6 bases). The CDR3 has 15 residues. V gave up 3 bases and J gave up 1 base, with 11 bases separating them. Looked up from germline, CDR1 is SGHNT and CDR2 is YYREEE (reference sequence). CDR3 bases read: TGTGCCAGCAGCTGGGGCCAGGGGTCCTACAATGAG. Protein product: CASSWGQGSYNE. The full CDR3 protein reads CASSWGQGSYNEQFF.

CDR3 DNA, as far as it was read: TGCAGTGCTTGGGCAGTAGGGACAACCAAAGAGACC. It yields the protein CSAWAVGTTKET. Given in full, the CDR3 is CSAWAVGTTKETQYF. V usage is TRBV20-1 and J usage is TRBJ2-5; D perhaps matches TRBD1 (6 bases). Coverage ceases 3 residues before the CDR3 finishes, and the germline J gene fills in the end. Trimming took off 5 bases at V and 3 bases at J, with 19 bases between the two ends. Germline lookup yields CDR1 DFQATT and CDR2 SNEGSKA (reference sequence). CDR3 length: 15 residues.

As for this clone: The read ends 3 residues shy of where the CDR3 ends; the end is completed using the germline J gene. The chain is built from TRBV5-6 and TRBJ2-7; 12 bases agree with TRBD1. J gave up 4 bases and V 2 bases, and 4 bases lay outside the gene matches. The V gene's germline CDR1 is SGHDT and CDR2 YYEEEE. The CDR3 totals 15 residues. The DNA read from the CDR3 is TGTGCCAGCAGCTTCGGGACAGGGGGCCCTTACGAG. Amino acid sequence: CASSFGTGGPYE. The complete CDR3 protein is CASSFGTGGPYEQYF.

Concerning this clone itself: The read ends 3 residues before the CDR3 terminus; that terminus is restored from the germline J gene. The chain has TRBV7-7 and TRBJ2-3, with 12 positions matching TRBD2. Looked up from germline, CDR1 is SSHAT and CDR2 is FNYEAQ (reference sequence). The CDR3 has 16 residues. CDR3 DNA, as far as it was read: TGTGCCAGCAGCCCTGGACTAGCGGGGCCCCAAGAGACG. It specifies CASSPGLAGPQET. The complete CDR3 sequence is CASSPGLAGPQETQYF. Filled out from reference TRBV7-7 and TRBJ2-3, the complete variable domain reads GAGVSQSPRYKVTKRGQDVTLRCDPISSHATLYWYQQALGQGPEFLTYFNYEAQPDKSGLPSDRFSAERPEGSISTLTIQRTEQRDSAMYRCASSPGLAGPQETQYFGPGTRLTVL.

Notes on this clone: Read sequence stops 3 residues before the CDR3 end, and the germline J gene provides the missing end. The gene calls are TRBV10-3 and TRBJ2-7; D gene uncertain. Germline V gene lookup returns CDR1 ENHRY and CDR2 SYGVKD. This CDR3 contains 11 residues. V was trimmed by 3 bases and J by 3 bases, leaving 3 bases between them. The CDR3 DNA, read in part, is TGTGCCATCAGTGACAGCTACGAG. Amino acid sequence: CAISDSYE. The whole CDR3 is CAISDSYEQYF.

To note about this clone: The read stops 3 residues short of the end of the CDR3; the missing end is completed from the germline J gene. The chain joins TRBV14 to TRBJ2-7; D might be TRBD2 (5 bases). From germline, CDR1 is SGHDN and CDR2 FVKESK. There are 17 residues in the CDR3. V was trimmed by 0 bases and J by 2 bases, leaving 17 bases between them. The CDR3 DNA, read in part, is TGTGCCAGCAGCCAAGAAAGGAGGACGGGGATTCCCTACGAG. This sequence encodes CASSQERRTGIPYE. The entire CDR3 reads CASSQERRTGIPYEQYF.

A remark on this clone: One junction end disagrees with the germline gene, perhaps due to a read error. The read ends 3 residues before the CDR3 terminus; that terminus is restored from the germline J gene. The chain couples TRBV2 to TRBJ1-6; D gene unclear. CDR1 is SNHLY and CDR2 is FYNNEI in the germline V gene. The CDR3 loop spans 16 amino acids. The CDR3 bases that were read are TGTGCCAGCAGGGAAGGTTGGACTGGGGATAATTCACCC. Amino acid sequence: CASREGWTGDNSP. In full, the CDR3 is CASREGWTGDNSPLHF.

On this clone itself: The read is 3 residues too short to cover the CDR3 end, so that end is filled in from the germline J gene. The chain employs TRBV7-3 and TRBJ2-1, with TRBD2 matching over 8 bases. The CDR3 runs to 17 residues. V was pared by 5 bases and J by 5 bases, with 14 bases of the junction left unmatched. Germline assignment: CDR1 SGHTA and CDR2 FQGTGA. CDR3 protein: CASSLRAAGEGNNEQFF. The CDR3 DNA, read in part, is TGTGCCAGCAGCCTCCGGGCAGCGGGAGAAGGAAACAATGAG.